This T cell receptor beta chain came from a study of CD8 T cells in ankylosing spondylitis. Points on this clonotype: Its specificity is not known.

The V gene lost 5 bases and the J gene lost 1 base, with 15 bases spanning the gap. This CDR3 is built from 16 residues. The germline gives CDR1 DFQATT, CDR2 SNEGSKA (reference sequence). TCRdb passed the 5' RACE reads through MiXCR, listing each CDR3 protein once. The data show around 770,000 distinct CDR3 sequences, around 20% seen once. Study results and caveats: Seemingly distinctive of ankylosing spondylitis blood was a TCR beta motif formed by eight highly homologous variants. Prior literature has documented some motif variants in synovial fluid and blood from reactive arthritis.

The sample taken for sequencing was blood, either unsorted or a sorted T cell fraction (not recorded which). The receptor's source is a male donor with ankylosing spondylitis. This chain joins TRBV20-1 and TRBJ1-6; no firm D call. CDR3 residues: CSAYQTGRSYNSPLHF. The CDR3 DNA reads as TGCAGTGCTTACCAGACGGGGAGGTCCTATAATTCACCCCTCCACTTT.